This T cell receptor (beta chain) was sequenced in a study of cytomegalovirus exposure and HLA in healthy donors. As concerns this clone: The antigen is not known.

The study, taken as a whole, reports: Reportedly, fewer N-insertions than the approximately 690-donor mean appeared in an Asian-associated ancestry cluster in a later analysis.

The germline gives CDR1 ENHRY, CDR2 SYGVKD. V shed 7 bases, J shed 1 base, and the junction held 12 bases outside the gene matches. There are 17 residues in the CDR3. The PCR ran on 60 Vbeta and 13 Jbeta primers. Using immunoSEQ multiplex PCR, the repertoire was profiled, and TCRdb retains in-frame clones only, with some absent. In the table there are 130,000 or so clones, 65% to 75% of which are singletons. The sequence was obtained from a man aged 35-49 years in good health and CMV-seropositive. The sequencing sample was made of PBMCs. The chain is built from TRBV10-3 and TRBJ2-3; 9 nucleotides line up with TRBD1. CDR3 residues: CAITDQGDRDGTDTQYF. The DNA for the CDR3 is TGTGCCATCACTGATCAGGGGGACAGGGATGGCACAGATACGCAGTATTTT.